What follows describes a single T cell receptor (beta chain). This specimen comes from a study of CD8 T cells in Susac syndrome. The CDR3 has 14 amino acids. Germline assignment: CDR1 MDHEN and CDR2 SYDVKM. Unmatched junction bases numbered 1, after V lost 2 bases and J lost 8 bases. The multiple sclerosis control cohort comprised treatment-naive individuals presenting with stable or active relapsing-remitting disease. RNA amounts of 0.5 to 1 ug underwent reverse transcription with random hexamers. MiXCR was run by TCRdb on the immunoSEQ multiplex PCR reads, yielding one entry per CDR3 protein. Of approximately 130,000 distinct CDR3 sequences in the sample, 91% are singletons; the top ten hold around 0.22%.

The chain is built from TRBV28 and TRBJ2-1; 12 bases match TRBD2. Sequenced: CD8+ T cells from PBMCs. The TCR sequence derives from a human donor with multiple sclerosis. As DNA, the CDR3 is TGTGCCAGCAGTTTAGGGACTAGCGGGCATGAGCAGTTCTTC. Encoded protein: CASSLGTSGHEQFF. Combining the CDR3 with reference TRBV28 and TRBJ2-1 gives the whole variable domain DVKVTQSSRYLVKRTGEKVFLECVQDMDHENMFWYRQDPGLGLRLIYFSYDVKMKEKGDIPEGYSVSREKKERFSLILESASTNQTSMYLCASSLGTSGHEQFFGPGTRLTVL.